This T cell receptor beta chain was obtained from a study of blood T cell repertoires in COVID-19. Germline CDR1 and CDR2: SGHDT and YYEEEE. The CDR3 contains 15 residues. The J segment lost 2 bases and the V segment lost 0 bases, leaving 1 base of the junction unmatched. Repertoires were generated with immunoSEQ multiplex PCR, while TCRdb's copy carries only in-frame clones and drops some. The repertoire includes about 250,000 clones, more than 70% of them detected once, and around 6% sits in the top ten. The sequence was collected from a man aged 80 or over with acute or convalescent COVID-19. The specimen was peripheral blood. The V call is TRBV5-6, the J call TRBJ2-1; 8 nucleotides align to TRBD2. The CDR3 bases are TGTGCCAGCAGCTTGGAGGGACTAGCCTACAATGAGCAGTTCTTC. Its translation: CASSLEGLAYNEQFF.